The 24 T cell receptor beta chains presented below share a single source sample, sequenced in a study of CD8+ T cells in alopecia areata. Documented treatment: oral pan-JAK inhibitor, 5-10 mg twice daily. Reverse transcription of extracted RNA yielded cDNA, which provided the sequencing template. Clones were read by immunoSEQ multiplex PCR, and TCRdb kept only the in-frame ones, dropping some. The sample consists of over 100,000 clones, 50% to 55% of them appearing once. Sequencing was performed on CD4+ T cells sorted from blood, taken at week 4, from a patient treated with tofacitinib. The source of these receptors is a human donor with alopecia areata.

This chain connects TRBV7-3 to TRBJ2-3; 14 positions match TRBD2. J was trimmed by 5 bases and V by 5 bases; bases with no gene match: 9. From germline, CDR1 is SGHTA and CDR2 FQGTGA. CDR3 length: 17 residues. This CDR3 reads CASSPRLAGGPGDTQYF. CDR3 nucleotides: TGTGCCAGCAGCCCCCGACTAGCGGGAGGGCCCGGAGATACGCAGTATTTT.

The rearrangement joins TRBV30 to TRBJ1-2; D not resolved. V was clipped by 6 bases and J by 1 base, with 9 bases between them. CDR1 is GTSNPN and CDR2 is SVGIG in the germline V gene (reference sequence). The CDR3 totals 12 residues. DNA for the CDR3: TGTGCCTGCAGCAAGGATAACTATGGCTACACCTTC. Translation gives CACSKDNYGYTF. Variable domain in full (rest from reference TRBV30 and TRBJ1-2): SQTIHQWPATLVQPVGSPLSLECTVEGTSNPNLYWYRQAAGRGLQLLFYSVGIGQISSEVPQNLSASRPQDRQFILSSKKLLLSDSGFYLCACSKDNYGYTFGSGTRLTVV.

The rearrangement links TRBV29-1 to TRBJ1-3; D remains unclear. CDR3 length: 12 residues. Germline assignment: CDR1 SQVTM and CDR2 ANQGSEA. Trimming shortened V by 2 bases and J by 0 bases, and 2 bases separated the two germline ends. The DNA of the CDR3 is TGCAGCGTTGAATACTCTGGAAACACCATATATTTT. It translates to CSVEYSGNTIYF.

V is TRBV30 and J is TRBJ1-2; no firm D call. The V and J ends lost 0 bases and 5 bases respectively, with 13 bases between them. Germline CDR1 GTSNPN, CDR2 SVGIG (reference sequence). This CDR3 is 14 amino acids long. This CDR3 reads CAWSVIRTGYGYTF. DNA for the CDR3: TGTGCCTGGAGTGTAATTAGGACTGGGTATGGCTACACCTTC.

The chain recombines TRBV27 with TRBJ2-7; 10 nucleotides align to TRBD1. The CDR3 length is 15 residues. CDR1 MNHEY and CDR2 SMNVEV come from the germline V gene (reference sequence). The trim removed 2 bases at V and 6 bases at J, leaving 7 bases unmatched. The chain's CDR3 is CASSLVGTGVAEQYF. CDR3 nucleotide sequence: TGTGCCAGCAGTTTAGTAGGGACAGGGGTAGCCGAGCAGTACTTC.

The chain recombines TRBV30 with TRBJ2-1; TRBD2 aligns across 10 bases. Germline V gene sequence: CDR1 GTSNPN, CDR2 SVGIG (reference sequence). The CDR3 length is 15 residues. J was trimmed by 4 bases and V by 4 bases; bases with no gene match: 7. CDR3 sequence: CAWIPTLAGYNEQFF. CDR3 nucleotides: TGTGCCTGGATCCCCACACTAGCGGGGTACAATGAGCAGTTCTTC.

The CDR3 loop reads CASSSLGNGEETQYF. CDR3 DNA sequence: TGTGCCAGCAGCTCCCTGGGGAACGGGGAAGAGACCCAGTACTTC. The chain has TRBV7-9 and TRBJ2-5, with TRBD2 as a possible D gene (5 bases). The ends were cut back, 4 bases at V and 3 bases at J, with 15 bases in the middle. Germline CDR1 reads SEHNR; CDR2 reads FQNEAQ (reference sequence). The CDR3 has 15 amino acids.

The CDR3 DNA reads as TGCGCCAGCAGCATGGGTCCTTCCATTCCAATTGAAGCTTTCTTT. Amino acids: CASSMGPSIPIEAFF. This chain connects TRBV5-1 to TRBJ1-1, with unresolved D. Trimming left V 4 bases short and J 7 bases short, with 20 bases between. The CDR3 loop spans 15 amino acids. Germline assignment: CDR1 SGHRS and CDR2 YFSETQ.

This chain connects TRBV5-1 to TRBJ2-2, with D possibly matching TRBD1 (6 bases). Looked up from germline, CDR1 is SGHRS and CDR2 is YFSETQ. The CDR3 is 13 residues long. With 9 bases removed from V and 5 bases from J, the gap between germline ends came to 14 bases. CDR3 coding DNA: TGCGCCATCGACAGGCTGGGGACCGGGGAGCTGTTTTTT. This gives the protein CAIDRLGTGELFF.

This rearrangement joins TRBV29-1 to TRBJ2-3; 9 nucleotides agree with TRBD2. The CDR3 has 15 residues. The ends lost 5 bases at V and 2 bases at J; junction bases unmatched: 8. Germline V lookup: CDR1 SQVTM, CDR2 ANQGSEA. CDR3 in DNA: TGCAGCGTTTCCAATCTAGCGGGACCCACAGATACGCAGTATTTT. Protein: CSVSNLAGPTDTQYF.

Concerning this clone itself: This CDR3 is also generated by other DNA sequences in the sample. The chain couples TRBV30 to TRBJ2-5; 9 nucleotides match TRBD2. The germline V gene has CDR1 GTSNPN and CDR2 SVGIG (reference sequence). The CDR3 sequence is 14 residues long. Trimming at V came to 2 bases and at J to 2 bases, leaving 3 bases not matched to a gene. The CDR3, as DNA: TGTGCCTGGAGTCCTAGCGGGGCACAAGAGACCCAGTACTTC. Protein: CAWSPSGAQETQYF. Drawing the rest from reference TRBV30 and TRBJ2-5, the complete variable domain is SQTIHQWPATLVQPVGSPLSLECTVEGTSNPNLYWYRQAAGRGLQLLFYSVGIGQISSEVPQNLSASRPQDRQFILSSKKLLLSDSGFYLCAWSPSGAQETQYFGPGTRLLVL.

The rearrangement links TRBV6-1 to TRBJ2-2, with 7 bases matching TRBD1. Trimming removed 7 bases from V and 3 bases from J; junction bases left unmatched: 8. Germline lookup yields CDR1 MNHNS and CDR2 SASEGT. The CDR3 extends over 15 amino acids. The CDR3 DNA reads as TGTGCCAGCAACAGAGACAGGGCCTACACCGGGGAGCTGTTTTTT. Translated: CASNRDRAYTGELFF.

A word on this clone: The same CDR3 also results from other DNA sequences found in this sample. The DNA of the CDR3 is TGTGCCTGGAGTGGTGATCTAATGAACACTGAAGCTTTCTTT. Encoded protein: CAWSGDLMNTEAFF. V usage is TRBV30 and J usage is TRBJ1-1; no definite D call. V was cut by 1 base and J by 0 bases, with 9 bases left in between. Germline V CDR1 and CDR2: GTSNPN, SVGIG (reference sequence). The CDR3 has 14 amino acids.

The chain combines TRBV25-1 with TRBJ2-1; D is perhaps TRBD1 or TRBD2 (5 bases each). The CDR3 is 15 residues long. Deletions cut 1 base from V and 7 bases from J, with 14 bases between. CDR1 is MGHDK and CDR2 is SYGVNS in the germline V gene. The CDR3 loop reads CASSELGASGNEQFF. The CDR3 coding sequence is TGTGCCAGCAGTGAATTGGGAGCTTCAGGGAATGAGCAGTTCTTC. Using reference TRBV25-1 and TRBJ2-1 for the parts outside the CDR3, the full variable domain is EADIYQTPRYLVIGTGKKITLECSQTMGHDKMYWYQQDPGMELHLIHYSYGVNSTEKGDLSSESTVSRIRTEHFPLTLESARPSHTSQYLCASSELGASGNEQFFGPGTRLTVL.

This clone turned up a few times. The chain is built from TRBV7-9 and TRBJ1-1, with TRBD1 identical over 7 bases. The CDR3 extends over 14 amino acids. CDR1 is SEHNR, CDR2 FQNEAQ, per germline (reference sequence). Trimming cost V 5 bases and J 2 bases; bases outside gene matches: 5. The CDR3: CASSTYRGNTEAFF. CDR3 DNA sequence: TGTGCCAGCAGCACCTACAGGGGAAACACTGAAGCTTTCTTT.

The CDR3 DNA reads as TGTGCCAGCAGCCCCGGACGGAAAGAGACCCAGTACTTC. Its translation is CASSPGRKETQYF. J is TRBJ2-5 and V is TRBV7-2, with D unclear. Germline CDR1 and CDR2: SGHTA and FQGNSA. V was clipped by 5 bases and J by 3 bases, with 10 bases between them. The CDR3 spans 13 residues.

V is TRBV6-1 and J is TRBJ1-4; D is unresolved. V was pared by 6 bases and J by 8 bases, with 7 bases between. There are 11 residues in the CDR3. The germline V gene has CDR1 MNHNS and CDR2 SASEGT. The CDR3 DNA reads as TGTGCCAGCAGCCTCGGCGAAAAACTGTTTTTT. Protein product: CASSLGEKLFF.

Notes on this clone: This CDR3 is also generated by other DNA sequences in the sample. The chain is built from TRBV5-1 and TRBJ2-2; TRBD1 aligns across 10 bases. Trimming removed 5 bases from V and 3 bases from J; junction bases left unmatched: 1. Germline CDR1 and CDR2: SGHRS and YFSETQ. The CDR3 has 14 amino acids. The CDR3, as DNA: TGCGCCAGCAGAGGGACAGGGGACACCGGGGAGCTGTTTTTT. Amino acid sequence: CASRGTGDTGELFF.

The chain employs TRBV30 and TRBJ2-7; D uncertain. The V end lost 0 bases, the J end lost 6 bases, and 6 bases lay between the germline ends. The length of the CDR3 is 11 residues. The germline CDR1 and CDR2 sequences are GTSNPN and SVGIG (reference sequence). The CDR3 region is CAWSVRVEQYF. In DNA form, the CDR3 reads TGTGCCTGGAGTGTCAGAGTCGAGCAGTACTTC.

A few counts support this clone. This chain joins TRBV7-9 and TRBJ1-6, with 7 bases that match TRBD1. The CDR3 runs 14 residues. Per germline, CDR1 SEHNR and CDR2 FQNEAQ (reference sequence). Trimming removed 6 bases from V and 9 bases from J; junction bases left unmatched: 8. DNA for the CDR3: TGTGCCAGCAGTCTCACAGGGGCGACTTCACCCCTCCACTTT. Encoded protein: CASSLTGATSPLHF. The variable domain in full, completed from reference TRBV7-9 and TRBJ1-6, reads DTGVSQNPRHKITKRGQNVTFRCDPISEHNRLYWYRQTLGQGPEFLTYFQNEAQLEKSRLLSDRFSAERPKGSFSTLEIQRTEQGDSAMYLCASSLTGATSPLHFGNGTRLTVT.

This clone has a handful of counts. This chain joins TRBV12-5 and TRBJ2-6; no clear D. This CDR3 has 15 residues. The germline V and J ends were trimmed by 4 bases and 0 bases, with 7 bases remaining between them. Germline V gene lookup returns CDR1 LGHNT and CDR2 FRNRAP. CDR3 DNA sequence: TGTGCTAGTGGTTCCTCAGGCTCTGGGGCCAACGTCCTGACTTTC. Residues: CASGSSGSGANVLTF.

This sequence joins TRBV5-1 and TRBJ2-1, with 12 bases lining up with TRBD2. J lost 4 bases, V lost 4 bases, and 9 bases had no gene match. The CDR3 extends over 17 amino acids. Germline-derived CDR1 and CDR2 are SGHRS and YFSETQ. The CDR3 coding sequence is TGCGCCAGCAGCCAACTAGCGGGGGGCGCTAATTACAATGAGCAGTTCTTC. It encodes CASSQLAGGANYNEQFF.

As to this clone: Other DNA sequences of this sample code for an identical CDR3. J is TRBJ1-1 and V is TRBV5-4; D gene unclear. CDR1 is SGHNT, CDR2 YYREEE, per germline (reference sequence). The CDR3 consists of 11 residues. The V and J ends lost 4 bases and 2 bases respectively, with 3 bases between them. Here the CDR3 DNA reads TGTGCCAGCAGCCTAAACACTGAAGCTTTCTTT. This translates into CASSLNTEAFF.

With regard to this clone: The sample holds other DNA sequences that translate to the same CDR3. V is TRBV30 and J is TRBJ1-5; D is uncertain. Per germline, CDR1 GTSNPN and CDR2 SVGIG (reference sequence). The CDR3 extends over 13 amino acids. The V gene lost 1 base and the J gene lost 4 bases, with 8 bases spanning the gap. CDR3 protein: CAWSGGGNQPQHF. The DNA of the CDR3 is TGTGCCTGGAGTGGCGGAGGGAATCAGCCCCAGCATTTT.